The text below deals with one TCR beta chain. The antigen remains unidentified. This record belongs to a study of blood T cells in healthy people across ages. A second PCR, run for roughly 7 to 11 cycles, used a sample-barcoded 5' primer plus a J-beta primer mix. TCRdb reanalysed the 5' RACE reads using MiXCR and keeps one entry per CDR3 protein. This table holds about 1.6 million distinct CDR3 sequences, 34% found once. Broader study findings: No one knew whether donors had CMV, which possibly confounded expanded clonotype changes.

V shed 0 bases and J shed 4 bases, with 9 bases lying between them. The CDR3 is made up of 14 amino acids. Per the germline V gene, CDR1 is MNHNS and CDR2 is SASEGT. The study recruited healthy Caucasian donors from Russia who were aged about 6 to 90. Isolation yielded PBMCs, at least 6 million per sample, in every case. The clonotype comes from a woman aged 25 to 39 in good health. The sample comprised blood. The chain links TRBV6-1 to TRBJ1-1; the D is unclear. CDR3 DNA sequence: TGTGCCAGCAGTGAAGCGGAACAGTCCACTGAAGCTTTCTTT. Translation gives CASSEAEQSTEAFF.